This TCR beta chain came from a study of Graves' ophthalmopathy and Graves' hyperthyroidism. TCR beta CDR3 amplification used RNA transcripts. The first round was an RT-PCR with HTBI primers, and the second round was a multiplex PCR. TCRdb reprocessed the multiplex PCR reads via MiXCR and lists one record per CDR3 protein. The sample lists under 800,000 distinct CDR3 sequences; 22% were seen once. New diagnoses, under 2 months' duration, and ages 18 to 65 characterized the hyperthyroidism patients. In this cohort, patients with other autoimmune diseases, uncontrolled infections, pregnancy or lactation were excluded. The length of the CDR3 is 13 residues. The V gene's germline CDR1 is MDHEN and CDR2 SYDVKM. V gave up 5 bases and J gave up 7 bases, with 14 bases separating them.

The source material was peripheral blood. The genes are TRBV28 and TRBJ1-2; D unresolved. The receptor comes from a woman under 30 with stable Graves' hyperthyroidism. Some clones in this sample may be carry-over from other donors' samples. The CDR3 coding sequence is TGTGCCAGCAGTGACCCCCTAGGAAGTGGCTACACCTTC. It codes for CASSDPLGSGYTF.